Listed below are T cell receptor beta chains from one sample, sequenced in a study of T cells in Graves' hyperthyroidism and ophthalmopathy. MiXCR, run by TCRdb on the multiplex PCR reads, gives a single entry per CDR3 protein. The sample contains some 800,000 distinct CDR3 sequences, 38% of which appear only once. Sequencing used blood. The receptors originated from a man younger than 35 with Graves' hyperthyroidism. Both conserved end residues are part of each CDR3. The order of the fields is clone size, J gene, D gene, V gene, CDR3 DNA, CDR3 protein. The D gene is left open where the match is weak. Expanded clones are given a class, and other clones once, few, many or no size at all.

abundance: NA
j_gene: TRBJ1-2
d_gene: NA
v_gene: TRBV4-3
CDR3nt: TGCGCCAGCAGCCAAGAAGGAACAGGCAGAGCTAACTATGGCTACACCTTC
CDR3aa: CASSQEGTGRANYGYTF

abundance: few
j_gene: TRBJ2-5
d_gene: NA
v_gene: TRBV12-3/TRBV12-4
CDR3nt: TGTGCCAGCAGTTTTTGGGGTAGCCAAGAGACCCAGTACTTC
CDR3aa: CASSFWGSQETQYF

abundance: NA
j_gene: TRBJ2-7
d_gene: NA
v_gene: TRBV25-1
CDR3nt: TGTGCCAGCCAGGTTCGGGGTGGCTGGTACGAGCAGTACTTC
CDR3aa: CASQVRGGWYEQYF

abundance: NA
j_gene: TRBJ2-1
d_gene: TRBD1
v_gene: TRBV19
CDR3nt: TGTGCCAGCAGCGCGGGGGACAGGGGGCGCCGGGAGCAGTTCTTC
CDR3aa: CASSAGDRGRREQFF

abundance: few
j_gene: TRBJ1-4
d_gene: TRBD1
v_gene: TRBV4-1
CDR3nt: TGCGCCAGCACCTTCGACAGGGGGGAAGAAAAACTGTTTTTT
CDR3aa: CASTFDRGEEKLFF

abundance: few
j_gene: TRBJ1-1
d_gene: TRBD1
v_gene: TRBV6-6
CDR3nt: TGTGCCAGCAGTCGGACAGGGGTCATGACTGAAGCTTTCTTT
CDR3aa: CASSRTGVMTEAFF

abundance: many
j_gene: TRBJ2-7
d_gene: TRBD1
v_gene: TRBV15
CDR3nt: TGTGCCACCAGCAGAGACCGGACAGGGGGCGACGAGCAGTACTTC
CDR3aa: CATSRDRTGGDEQYF

abundance: NA
j_gene: TRBJ1-1
d_gene: NA
v_gene: TRBV25-1
CDR3nt: TGTACCAGCGGTCACAGGGACGCGTTTGACACTGAAGCTTTCTTT
CDR3aa: CTSGHRDAFDTEAFF

abundance: many
j_gene: TRBJ1-1
d_gene: NA
v_gene: TRBV20-1
CDR3nt: TGCAGTGCTGAGGATTCAGGAGGGTTAACTGAAGCTTTCTTT
CDR3aa: CSAEDSGGLTEAFF

abundance: NA
j_gene: TRBJ1-3
d_gene: NA
v_gene: TRBV19
CDR3nt: TGTGCCAGTAGTACGAGGCCCTCTGGAAACACCATATATTTT
CDR3aa: CASSTRPSGNTIYF

abundance: few
j_gene: TRBJ2-7
d_gene: NA
v_gene: TRBV28
CDR3nt: TGTGCCAGCAGGCCTACGGTGTACGAGCAGTACTTC
CDR3aa: CASRPTVYEQYF

abundance: many
j_gene: TRBJ1-5
d_gene: NA
v_gene: TRBV7-9
CDR3nt: TGTGCCAGCAGTCGGGACACCAATCAGCCCCAGCATTTT
CDR3aa: CASSRDTNQPQHF

abundance: few
j_gene: TRBJ2-3
d_gene: TRBD1
v_gene: TRBV29-1
CDR3nt: TGCAGCGTTGAAGGGGGACAGCTCACAGATACGCAGTATTTT
CDR3aa: CSVEGGQLTDTQYF

abundance: NA
j_gene: TRBJ2-5
d_gene: TRBD1
v_gene: TRBV6-1
CDR3nt: TGTGCCAGCGGGACAGGGAACCAAGAGACCCAGTACTTC
CDR3aa: CASGTGNQETQYF

abundance: NA
j_gene: TRBJ2-7
d_gene: NA
v_gene: TRBV6-5
CDR3nt: TGTGCCAGCAGTTGGCAGGCGACCTCCTACGAGCAGTACTTC
CDR3aa: CASSWQATSYEQYF

abundance: few
j_gene: TRBJ2-7
d_gene: TRBD1
v_gene: TRBV7-2
CDR3nt: TGTGCCAGCAGCTTAGCGGGACAGGGTACCGACGAGCAGTACTTC
CDR3aa: CASSLAGQGTDEQYF

abundance: NA
j_gene: TRBJ1-4
d_gene: NA
v_gene: TRBV20-1
CDR3nt: TGCAGTGCTAGAGAGGGAAGCAGGGGTCATGCGGGGCAAAAACTGTTTTTT
CDR3aa: CSAREGSRGHAGQKLFF